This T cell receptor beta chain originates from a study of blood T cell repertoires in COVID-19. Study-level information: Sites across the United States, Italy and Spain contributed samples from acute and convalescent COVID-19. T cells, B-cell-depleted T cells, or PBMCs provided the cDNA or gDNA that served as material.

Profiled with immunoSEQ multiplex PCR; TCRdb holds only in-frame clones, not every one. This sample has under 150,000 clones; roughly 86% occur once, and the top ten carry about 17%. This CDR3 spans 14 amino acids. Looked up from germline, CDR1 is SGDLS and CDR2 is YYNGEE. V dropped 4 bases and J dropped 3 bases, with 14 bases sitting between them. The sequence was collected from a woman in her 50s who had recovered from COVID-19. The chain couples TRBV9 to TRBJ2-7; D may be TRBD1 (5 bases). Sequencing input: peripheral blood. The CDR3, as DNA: TGTGCCAGCAGCCCAAGGGGAAACTTCTACGAGCAGTACTTC. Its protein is CASSPRGNFYEQYF.